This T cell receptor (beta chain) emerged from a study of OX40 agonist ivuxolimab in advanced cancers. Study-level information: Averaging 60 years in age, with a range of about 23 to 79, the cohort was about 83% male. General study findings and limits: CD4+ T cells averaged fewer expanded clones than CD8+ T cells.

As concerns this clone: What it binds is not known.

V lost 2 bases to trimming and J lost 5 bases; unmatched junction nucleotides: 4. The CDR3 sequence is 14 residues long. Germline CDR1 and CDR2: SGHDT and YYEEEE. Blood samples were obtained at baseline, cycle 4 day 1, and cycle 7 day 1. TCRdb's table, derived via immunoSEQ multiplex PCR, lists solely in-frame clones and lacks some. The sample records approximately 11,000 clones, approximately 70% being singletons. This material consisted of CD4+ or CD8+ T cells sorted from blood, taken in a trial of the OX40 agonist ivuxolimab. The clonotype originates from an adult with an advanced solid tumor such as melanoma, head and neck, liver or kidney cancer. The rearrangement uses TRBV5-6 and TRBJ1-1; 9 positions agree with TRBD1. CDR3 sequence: CASSFGTGYTEAFF. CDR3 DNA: TGTGCCAGCAGCTTCGGGACAGGGTATACTGAAGCTTTCTTT. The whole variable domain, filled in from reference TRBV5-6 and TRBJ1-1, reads DAGVTQSPTHLIKTRGQQVTLRCSPKSGHDTVSWYQQALGQGPQFIFQYYEEEERQRGNFPDRFSGHQFPNYSSELNVNALLLGDSALYLCASSFGTGYTEAFFGQGTRLTVV.